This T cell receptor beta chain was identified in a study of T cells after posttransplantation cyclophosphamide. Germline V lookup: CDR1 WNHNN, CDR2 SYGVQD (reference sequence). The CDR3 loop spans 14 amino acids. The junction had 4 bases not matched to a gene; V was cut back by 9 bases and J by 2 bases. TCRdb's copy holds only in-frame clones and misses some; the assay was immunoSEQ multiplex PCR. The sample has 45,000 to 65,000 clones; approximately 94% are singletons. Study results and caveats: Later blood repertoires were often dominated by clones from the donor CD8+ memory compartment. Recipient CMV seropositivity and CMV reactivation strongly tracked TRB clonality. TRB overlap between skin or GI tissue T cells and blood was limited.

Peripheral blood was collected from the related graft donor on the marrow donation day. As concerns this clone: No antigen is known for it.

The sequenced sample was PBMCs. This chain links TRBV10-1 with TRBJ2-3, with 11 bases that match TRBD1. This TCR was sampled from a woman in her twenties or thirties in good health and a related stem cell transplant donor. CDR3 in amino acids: CARMDRGHTDTQYF. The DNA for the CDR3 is TGCGCCAGGATGGACAGGGGGCACACAGATACGCAGTATTTT.